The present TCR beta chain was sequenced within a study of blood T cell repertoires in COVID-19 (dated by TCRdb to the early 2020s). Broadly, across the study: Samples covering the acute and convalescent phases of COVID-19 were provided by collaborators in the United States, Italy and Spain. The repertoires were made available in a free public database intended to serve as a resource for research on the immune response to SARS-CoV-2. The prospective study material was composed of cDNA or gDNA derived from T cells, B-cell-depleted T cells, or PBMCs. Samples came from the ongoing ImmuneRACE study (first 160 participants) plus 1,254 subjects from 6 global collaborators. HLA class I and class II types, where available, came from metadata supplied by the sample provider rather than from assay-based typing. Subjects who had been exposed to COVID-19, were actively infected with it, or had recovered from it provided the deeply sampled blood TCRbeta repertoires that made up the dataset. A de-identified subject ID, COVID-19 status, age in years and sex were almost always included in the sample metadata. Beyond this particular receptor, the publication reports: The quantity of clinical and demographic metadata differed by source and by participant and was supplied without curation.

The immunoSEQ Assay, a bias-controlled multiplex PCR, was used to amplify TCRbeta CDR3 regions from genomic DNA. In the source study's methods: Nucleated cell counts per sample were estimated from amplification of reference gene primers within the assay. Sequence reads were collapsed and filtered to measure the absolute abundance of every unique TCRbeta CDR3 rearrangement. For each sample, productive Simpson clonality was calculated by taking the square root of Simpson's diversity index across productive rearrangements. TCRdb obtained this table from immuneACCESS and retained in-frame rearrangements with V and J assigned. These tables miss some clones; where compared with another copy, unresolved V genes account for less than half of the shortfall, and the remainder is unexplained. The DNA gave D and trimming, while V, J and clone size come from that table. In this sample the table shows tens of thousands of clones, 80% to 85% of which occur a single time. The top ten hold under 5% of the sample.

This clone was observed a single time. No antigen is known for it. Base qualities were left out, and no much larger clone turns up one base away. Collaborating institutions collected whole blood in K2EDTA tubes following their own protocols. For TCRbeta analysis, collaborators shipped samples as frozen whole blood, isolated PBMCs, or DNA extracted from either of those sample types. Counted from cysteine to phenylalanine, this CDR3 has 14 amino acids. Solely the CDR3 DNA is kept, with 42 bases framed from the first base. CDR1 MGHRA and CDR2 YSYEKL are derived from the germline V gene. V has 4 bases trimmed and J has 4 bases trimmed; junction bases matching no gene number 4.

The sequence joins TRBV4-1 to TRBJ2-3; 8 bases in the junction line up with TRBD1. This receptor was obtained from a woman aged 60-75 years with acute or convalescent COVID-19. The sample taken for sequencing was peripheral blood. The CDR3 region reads CASSLGQGADTQYF. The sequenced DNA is TGCGCCAGCAGCCTTGGACAGGGCGCAGATACGCAGTATTTT.